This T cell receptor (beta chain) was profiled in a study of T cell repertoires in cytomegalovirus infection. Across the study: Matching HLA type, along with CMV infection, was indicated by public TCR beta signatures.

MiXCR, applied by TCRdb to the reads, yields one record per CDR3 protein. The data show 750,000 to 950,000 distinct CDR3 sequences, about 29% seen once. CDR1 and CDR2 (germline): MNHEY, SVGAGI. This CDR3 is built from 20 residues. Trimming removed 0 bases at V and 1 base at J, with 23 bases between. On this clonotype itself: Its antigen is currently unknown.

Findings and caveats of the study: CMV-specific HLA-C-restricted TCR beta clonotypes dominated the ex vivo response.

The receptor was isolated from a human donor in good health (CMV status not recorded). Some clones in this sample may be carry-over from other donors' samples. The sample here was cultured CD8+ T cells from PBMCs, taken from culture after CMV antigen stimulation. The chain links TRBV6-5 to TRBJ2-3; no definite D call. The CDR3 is CASSYSKQRPIISGTDTQYF. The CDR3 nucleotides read TGTGCCAGCAGTTACTCGAAACAGAGACCGATTATTAGTGGCACAGATACGCAGTATTTT.